Listed below are T cell receptor beta chains from one sample, sequenced in a study of blood T cells in healthy people across ages. TCRdb passed the 5' RACE reads through MiXCR, listing each CDR3 protein once. The sample holds fewer than 650,000 distinct CDR3 sequences, roughly a quarter seen once. A further study also used this sample, focusing on T cells of mothers and their children.

Specimen: blood. These receptors were obtained from a boy between 2 and 10 years old in good health. Both conserved end residues are part of each CDR3. D genes are given only for firm matches. Clone size is not always given. Where it is, it says once, few, many or a class for expanded clones.

15	TRBV7-9	-	-	TRBJ1-3	TGTGCCAGCAGCTTAGCTGGAGTCTCTGGAAACACCATATATTTT	CASSLAGVSGNTIYF
15	TRBV12-3/TRBV12-4	few	-	TRBJ1-5	TGTGCCAGCAGTTTCGTGGAGGAGGCCAATCAGCCCCAGCATTTT	CASSFVEEANQPQHF
15	TRBV5-4	-	-	TRBJ2-5	TGTGCCAGCAGCTTGTCCGGACTGCATGAAGAGACCCAGTACTTC	CASSLSGLHEETQYF
19	TRBV11-2	few	TRBD1	TRBJ1-4	TGTGCCAGCAGCTGGACAGGGGCAGAAGAACCAGCAACTAATGAAAAACTGTTTTTT	CASSWTGAEEPATNEKLFF
16	TRBV4-3	-	-	TRBJ1-2	TGCGCCAGCAGCTCCCATAGGGCAGGGCCAGTTATAGGCTACACCTTC	CASSSHRAGPVIGYTF
14	TRBV20-1	-	-	TRBJ2-3	TGCAGTGCTAGGGGCGGCGGCCAAGAAGAGACCCAGTACTTT	CSARGGGQEETQYF
13	TRBV20-1	-	TRBD1	TRBJ2-7	TGCAGTGCTAGCGGGACAGATTCCTACGAGCAGTACTTC	CSASGTDSYEQYF
19	TRBV3-1	few	-	TRBJ2-7	TGTGCCAGCAGCCAAGGACCCCCTTGGACAAAAGCGAGCTCCTACGAGCAGTACTTC	CASSQGPPWTKASSYEQYF
13	TRBV12-5	-	-	TRBJ2-1	TGTGATAGTAAGGACGCTCCATGGGATGAGCAGTTCTTC	CDSKDAPWDEQFF
11	TRBV29-1	few	-	TRBJ1-2	TGCAGCGTGTCGCAGTTCTATGGCTACACCTTC	CSVSQFYGYTF
13	TRBV6-1	few	-	TRBJ2-5	TGTGCCAGCACACTCACCTCAAGAGAGACCCAGTACTTC	CASTLTSRETQYF
15	TRBV4-1	many	TRBD1	TRBJ2-1	TGCGCCAGCAGCCAAGCCGGGACAGGGAGCAATGAGCAGTTCTTC	CASSQAGTGSNEQFF
18	TRBV9	few	TRBD2	TRBJ2-3	TGTGCCAGCAGCGTGGGGACTAGCGGGGGCCTCAGCACAGATACGCAGTATTTT	CASSVGTSGGLSTDTQYF
14	TRBV4-1	-	-	TRBJ2-7	TGCGCCAGCAGCCCTGGGACGCCCGCGGTTGAGCAGTACTTC	CASSPGTPAVEQYF
16	TRBV5-1	-	TRBD2	TRBJ2-1	TGCGCCAGCAGCTTGTTGCGGGGGGGCCTTTACAATGAGCAGTTCTTC	CASSLLRGGLYNEQFF
15	TRBV29-1	-	TRBD2	TRBJ2-2	TGCAGCGTTGACCGGGGGGGATCGAACACCGGGGAGCTGTTTTTT	CSVDRGGSNTGELFF
15	TRBV20-1	-	-	TRBJ2-7	TGCAGTGCTAGAGATCACGGGAAGGGCTCCTACGAGCAGTACTTC	CSARDHGKGSYEQYF
13	TRBV18	-	-	TRBJ1-6	TGTGCCAGCTCACTTAGGGGGAGTTCACCCCTCCACTTT	CASSLRGSSPLHF
15	TRBV14	-	-	TRBJ1-4	TGTGCCAGCAGCCAAGCCTGGGGGACTAATGAAAAACTGTTTTTT	CASSQAWGTNEKLFF
11	TRBV20-1	many	-	TRBJ2-7	TGCAGTGCTAGGGACTCCTACGAGCAGTACTTC	CSARDSYEQYF
11	TRBV2	-	-	TRBJ2-7	TGTGCCAGCACCTTTTTCTACGAGCAGTACTTC	CASTFFYEQYF
16	TRBV3-1	few	-	TRBJ2-2	TGTGCCAGCAGCCAAGGAGCGGGTTGGGGCACCGGGGAGCTGTTTTTT	CASSQGAGWGTGELFF
17	TRBV10-3	-	-	TRBJ1-4	TGTGCCATCAGTGACATGGGCAATTGGGGGAGTAAGGAAAAACTGTTTTTT	CAISDMGNWGSKEKLFF
12	TRBV29-1	few	-	TRBJ2-5	TGCAGCGTTGGAACAGGGCAAGGGACCCAGTACTTC	CSVGTGQGTQYF
14	TRBV5-5	-	-	TRBJ2-5	TGTGCCAGCAGCTTGGAATCTCCTTGGGAGACCCAGTACTTC	CASSLESPWETQYF
14	TRBV12-3/TRBV12-4	few	-	TRBJ2-1	TGTGCCAGCAGTCGACTGACTACCACAATGGAGCAGTTCTTC	CASSRLTTTMEQFF
15	TRBV18	few	TRBD1	TRBJ1-1	TGTGCCAGCTCACCGCGCAGGGCAGGGGGCACTGAAGCTTTCTTT	CASSPRRAGGTEAFF
13	TRBV7-7	few	TRBD2	TRBJ2-1	TGTGCCAGCAGCCGGGACTATAACAATGAGCAGTTCTTC	CASSRDYNNEQFF
18	TRBV7-8	-	-	TRBJ2-6	TGTGCCAGCAGCTTAGCGCGGGGTACAATATCTGGGGCCAACGTCCTGACTTTC	CASSLARGTISGANVLTF
13	TRBV6-6	few	TRBD1	TRBJ1-2	TGTGCCAGCAGTCCGACAGGGGTTGAGGGCTACACCTTC	CASSPTGVEGYTF
11	TRBV20-1	few	-	TRBJ2-1	TGCAGTGCTGGCGAAACCGGTGAGCAGTTCTTC	CSAGETGEQFF
10	TRBV29-1	few	-	TRBJ1-4	TGCAGCGTCTTCGTCGGGAAACTGTTTTTT	CSVFVGKLFF
12	TRBV20-1	-	-	TRBJ1-1	TGCAGTGCTAGAGATAGGCGGAGGGTAGCTTTCTTT	CSARDRRRVAFF
18	TRBV4-2	few	TRBD2	TRBJ2-2	TGTGCCAGCAGCCAAGTCCGTGAGCGGGGGCTCAACACCGGGGAGCTGTTTTTT	CASSQVRERGLNTGELFF
16	TRBV5-1	-	-	TRBJ2-3	TGCGCCAGCAGCCTACAGCGAAGGGGCCTCACAGATACGCAGTATTTT	CASSLQRRGLTDTQYF
15	TRBV2	-	TRBD1	TRBJ2-7	TGTGCCAGCAGTGTCGAGGGACAGGGCCTCTACGAGCAGTACTTC	CASSVEGQGLYEQYF